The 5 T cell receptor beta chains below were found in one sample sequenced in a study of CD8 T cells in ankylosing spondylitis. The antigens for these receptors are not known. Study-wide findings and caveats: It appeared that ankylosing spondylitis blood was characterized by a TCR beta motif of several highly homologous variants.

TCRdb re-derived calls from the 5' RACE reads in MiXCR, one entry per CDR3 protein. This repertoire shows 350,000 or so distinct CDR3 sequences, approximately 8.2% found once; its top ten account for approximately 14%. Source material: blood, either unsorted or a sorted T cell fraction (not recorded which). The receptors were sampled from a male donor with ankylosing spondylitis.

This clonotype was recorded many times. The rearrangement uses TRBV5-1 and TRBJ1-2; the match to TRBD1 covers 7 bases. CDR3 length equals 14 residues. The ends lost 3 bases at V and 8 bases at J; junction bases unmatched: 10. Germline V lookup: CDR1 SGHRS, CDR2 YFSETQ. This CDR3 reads CASSSTGTVYGYTF. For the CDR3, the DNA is TGCGCCAGCAGCTCTACCGGGACAGTATACGGCTACACCTTC.

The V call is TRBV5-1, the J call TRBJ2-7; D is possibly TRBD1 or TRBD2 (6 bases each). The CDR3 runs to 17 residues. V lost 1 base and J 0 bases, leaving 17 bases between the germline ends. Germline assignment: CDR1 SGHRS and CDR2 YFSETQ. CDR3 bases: TGCGCCAGCAGCTTGCCTCGGAGGGGGTCCCACTCCTACGAGCAGTACTTC. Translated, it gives CASSLPRRGSHSYEQYF.

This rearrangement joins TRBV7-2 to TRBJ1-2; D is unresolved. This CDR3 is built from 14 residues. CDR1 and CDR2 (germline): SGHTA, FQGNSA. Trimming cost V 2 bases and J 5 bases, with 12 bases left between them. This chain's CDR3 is CASSLYATTYGYTF. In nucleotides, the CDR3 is TGTGCCAGCAGCTTATACGCGACAACTTATGGCTACACCTTC.

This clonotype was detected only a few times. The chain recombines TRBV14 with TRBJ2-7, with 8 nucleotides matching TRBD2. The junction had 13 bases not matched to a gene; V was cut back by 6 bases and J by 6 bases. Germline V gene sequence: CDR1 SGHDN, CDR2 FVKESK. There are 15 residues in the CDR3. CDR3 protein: CASSPYGLADREQYF. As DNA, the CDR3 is TGTGCCAGCAGTCCTTATGGACTAGCTGATCGCGAGCAGTACTTC. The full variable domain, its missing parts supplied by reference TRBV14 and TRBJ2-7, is EAGVTQFPSHSVIEKGQTVTLRCDPISGHDNLYWYRRVMGKEIKFLLHFVKESKQDESGMPNNRFLAERTGGTYSTLKVQPAELEDSGVYFCASSPYGLADREQYFGPGTRLTVT.

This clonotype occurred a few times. In nucleotides, the CDR3 is TGTGCCAGCAGTGAACGGGACTTCTACAATGAGCAGTTCTTC. Translated, it gives CASSERDFYNEQFF. The chain employs TRBV2 and TRBJ2-1; perhaps TRBD2 as D (6 bases). The germline V and J ends were trimmed by 2 bases and 3 bases, with 8 bases remaining between them. Germline lookup yields CDR1 SNHLY and CDR2 FYNNEI. The CDR3 loop spans 14 amino acids.